This T cell receptor (beta chain) was retrieved from a study of Ad26.COV2.S vaccination and SARS-CoV-2 variants. This CDR3 has 13 amino acids. V shed 3 bases and J 4 bases; nucleotides not matched to a gene: 5. The germline CDR1 and CDR2 sequences are DFQATT and SNEGSKA (reference sequence). This clone was seen only a few times. The data were produced by immunoSEQ multiplex PCR, yet TCRdb's version contains in-frame clones alone and is incomplete. The sample lists tens of thousands of clones; roughly 84% were seen once. This chain uses TRBV20-1 with TRBJ1-2; 7 nucleotides agree with TRBD1. The specimen was peripheral blood, collected after recovery from COVID-19. The source is a human donor who had recovered from COVID-19. The CDR3 spells CSASPGQFYGYTF. The CDR3 DNA reads TGCAGTGCTAGTCCGGGACAGTTCTATGGCTACACCTTC.